Listed here are 3 T cell receptor beta chains from one sample, sequenced in a study of T cell responses to AZD1222 COVID-19 vaccine. Assay: immunoSEQ multiplex PCR; the TCRdb copy retains only in-frame clones and omits some. Found here are some 140,000 clones, 80% to 90% of them singletons; the top ten hold over 9%. Sequenced material: peripheral blood, taken 28 days after the second AZD1222 dose. All receptors derive from an adult who received the AZD1222 COVID-19 vaccine.

The rearrangement uses TRBV4-2 and TRBJ1-5; the match to TRBD1 covers 9 bases. Trimming at V came to 0 bases and at J to 6 bases, leaving 6 bases not matched to a gene. The CDR3 extends over 16 amino acids. Germline V gene sequence: CDR1 LGHNA, CDR2 YNFKEQ. CDR3 bases: TGTGCCAGCAGCCAAGATGGGACAGGGAAATCTCAGCCCCAGCATTTT. This codes for CASSQDGTGKSQPQHF.

The gene calls are TRBV21-1 and TRBJ1-6; the table's D gene call, TRBD1, was not cross checked with the DNA. TRBV21-1 is a pseudogene segment. CDR3 length equals 14 residues. The CDR3 loop reads CASSTHGQGIALHF. The DNA of the CDR3 is TGTGCCAGCAGCACTCATGGACAGGGGATCGCCCTCCACTTT.

V usage is TRBV7-9 and J usage is TRBJ2-1, with 11 bases aligning to TRBD1. The ends lost 8 bases at V and 8 bases at J; junction bases unmatched: 8. The germline gives CDR1 SEHNR, CDR2 FQNEAQ (reference sequence). The CDR3 loop spans 14 amino acids. CDR3 residues: CASHWGQGVYEQFF. The CDR3 DNA reads as TGTGCCAGCCACTGGGGACAGGGGGTCTATGAGCAGTTCTTC.